Presented here are 32 T cell receptor beta chains from one specimen sequenced in a study of blood T cell repertoires in COVID-19 (dated by TCRdb to 2018 to 2020). Library creation used the immunoSEQ multiplex PCR assay. TCRdb retrieved this table from immuneACCESS and kept in-frame rearrangements only. Not all clones are present; in checked studies, unresolved V genes account for under half, and no reason is known for the remainder. The table for this sample lists approximately 180,000 clones; 87% of them were counted only once. The ten largest clones take up about a fifth of the sample. The sequenced sample was peripheral blood. Receptors originate from a man aged 55 to 70 with active or convalescent COVID-19.

The rearrangement uses TRBV5-4 and TRBJ2-1; 8 positions agree with TRBD2. Germline loops: CDR1 SGHNT, CDR2 YYREEE (reference sequence). The ends lost 9 bases at V and 2 bases at J; junction bases unmatched: 13. This CDR3 is 16 amino acids long. The CDR3 sequence: CATGRRGAMAYNEQFF. In DNA, the CDR3 is TGTGCCACCGGGCGGCGGGGGGCCATGGCCTACAATGAGCAGTTCTTC.

This rearrangement joins TRBV3-1 (or the pseudogene TRBV3-2) to TRBJ2-7; 9 positions match TRBD1. With 4 bases clipped from V and 5 bases from J, the junction kept 12 bases outside the gene matches. Germline CDR1 LGHDT, CDR2 YNNKEL (reference sequence). There are 16 residues in the CDR3. Here the CDR3 DNA reads TGTGCCAGCAGCCGAACGACAGGGGGTAGCGTCCACGAGCAGTACTTC. It codes for CASSRTTGGSVHEQYF.

The rearrangement joins TRBV3-1 (or the pseudogene TRBV3-2) to TRBJ1-3; D ambiguous. The CDR3 runs 17 residues. The V and J ends lost 2 bases and 0 bases respectively, with 14 bases between them. Per germline, CDR1 LGHDT and CDR2 YNNKEL (reference sequence). The CDR3 is CASSQSSLGVSGNTIYF. The CDR3 bases are TGTGCCAGCAGCCAAAGTAGTCTGGGCGTCTCTGGAAACACCATATATTTT.

This chain connects TRBV25-1 to TRBJ1-5; tentatively, D is TRBD1 (5 bases). Per germline, CDR1 MGHDK and CDR2 SYGVNS. The CDR3 covers 16 residues. V dropped 6 bases and J dropped 4 bases, with 19 bases sitting between them. The CDR3 region is CASRGTLWRLNQPQHF. For the CDR3, the DNA is TGTGCCAGCAGGGGGACTCTTTGGAGACTTAATCAGCCCCAGCATTTT.

This clone was observed once. The V call is TRBV29-1, the J call TRBJ2-5, with 7 nucleotides matching TRBD2. Looked up from germline, CDR1 is SQVTM and CDR2 is ANQGSEA. V shed 6 bases and J 0 bases; nucleotides not matched to a gene: 7. The CDR3 runs to 14 residues. CDR3 sequence: CSVAPGGNQETQYF. For the CDR3, the DNA is TGCAGCGTGGCCCCCGGGGGGAACCAAGAGACCCAGTACTTC.

CDR3 nucleotides: TGTGCCAGTAGTGAAGGGGTGGGCAATCAGCCCCAGCATTTT. This codes for CASSEGVGNQPQHF. This sequence joins TRBV19 and TRBJ1-5; a possible D gene is TRBD1 (5 bases). V was cut by 5 bases and J by 2 bases, with 10 bases left in between. Per the germline V gene, CDR1 is LNHDA and CDR2 is SQIVND (reference sequence). The CDR3 is made up of 14 amino acids.

The chain is built from TRBV7-9 and TRBJ2-3; 7 nucleotides match TRBD1. CDR3 size: 15 residues. V lost 8 bases to trimming and J lost 4 bases; unmatched junction nucleotides: 12. Germline V gives CDR1 SEHNR, CDR2 FQNEAQ (reference sequence). The CDR3 sequence is CASGPQGEFADTQYF. CDR3 nucleotide sequence: TGTGCCAGCGGGCCGCAGGGGGAATTCGCAGATACGCAGTATTTT.

The chain uses TRBV5-1 and TRBJ2-1, with 7 nucleotides matching TRBD1. The CDR3 loop spans 16 amino acids. Germline V lookup: CDR1 SGHRS, CDR2 YFSETQ. V lost 4 bases, J lost 4 bases, and 11 bases stayed unmatched. Here the CDR3 reads CASSAFTGVEYNEQFF. The DNA for the CDR3 is TGCGCCAGCAGCGCCTTTACAGGGGTCGAATACAATGAGCAGTTCTTC.

Written as DNA, the CDR3 is TGTGCCAGCAGTTACCTCATCCCGGGGGCACCCCTCCACTTT. Protein: CASSYLIPGAPLHF. V and J are TRBV6-5 and TRBJ1-6; D might be TRBD1 (5 bases). The V gene lost 2 bases and the J gene lost 11 bases, with 13 bases spanning the gap. Germline V gives CDR1 MNHEY, CDR2 SVGAGI. The CDR3 is 14 amino acids.

The chain has TRBV7-6 and TRBJ2-7; the match to TRBD1 covers 8 bases. Per germline, CDR1 SGHVS and CDR2 FNYEAQ. V lost 0 bases and J lost 2; bases outside the gene matches: 3. The length of the CDR3 is 15 residues. In DNA form, the CDR3 reads TGTGCCAGCAGCTTAGCGGGGGACAGGCCCTACGAGCAGTACTTC. Residues: CASSLAGDRPYEQYF.

V and J are TRBV6-5 and TRBJ1-1; D is undetermined. V lost 6 bases and J lost 5, with 13 bases in between. Germline values: CDR1 MNHEY, CDR2 SVGAGI. The CDR3 has 13 amino acids. In DNA, the CDR3 is TGTGCCAGCAGGGCAAGCACTAGGACTGAAGCTTTCTTT. Translation: CASRASTRTEAFF.

The rearrangement uses TRBV3-1 (or the pseudogene TRBV3-2) and TRBJ2-7; perhaps TRBD1 as D (6 bases). Germline-derived CDR1 and CDR2 are LGHDT and YNNKEL (reference sequence). There are 12 residues in the CDR3. V was pared by 6 bases and J by 9 bases, with 15 bases between. In DNA form, the CDR3 reads TGTGCCAGCAGTCGTACAGGGTCTCGGCAGTACTTC. Protein sequence: CASSRTGSRQYF.

The chain recombines TRBV5-1 with TRBJ2-5; a possible D gene is TRBD2 (5 bases). Trimming removed 3 bases from V and 5 bases from J, with 11 bases in between. Germline-derived CDR1 and CDR2 are SGHRS and YFSETQ. The CDR3 is 13 residues long. CDR3 protein: CASSSLVSETQYF. CDR3 sequence (DNA): TGCGCCAGCAGCTCACTAGTTTCGGAGACCCAGTACTTC. Looking up the rest from reference TRBV5-1 and TRBJ2-5 gives the full variable domain: KAGVTQTPRYLIKTRGQQVTLSCSPISGHRSVSWYQQTPGQGLQFLFEYFSETQRNKGNFPGRFSGRQFSNSRSEMNVSTLELGDSALYLCASSSLVSETQYFGPGTRLLVL.

The V call is TRBV6-5, the J call TRBJ1-1; 8 bases are a match to TRBD1. Germline loops: CDR1 MNHEY, CDR2 SVGAGI. Unmatched junction bases numbered 11, after V lost 0 bases and J lost 8 bases. The CDR3 runs to 16 residues. CDR3 bases: TGTGCCAGCAGTTACTCGACAGCGGCAGGGGGCTTCGAAGCTTTCTTT. Its protein product is CASSYSTAAGGFEAFF.

The chain carries TRBV5-6 and TRBJ2-5; D is unresolved. The ends were cut back, 2 bases at V and 7 bases at J, with 18 bases in the middle. The CDR3 extends over 15 amino acids. Germline loops: CDR1 SGHDT, CDR2 YYEEEE. In nucleotides, the CDR3 is TGTGCCAGCAGCTTCCCAATGGTCCAAGCTGGGACCCAGTACTTC. Encoded protein: CASSFPMVQAGTQYF.

The chain combines TRBV12-5 with TRBJ1-5; TRBD1 might be the D (5 bases). From germline, CDR1 is LGHNT and CDR2 FRNRAP. The CDR3 runs to 11 residues. Between the trimmed V and J ends, which lost 6 bases and 7 bases, there was a span of 7 bases. For the CDR3, the DNA is TGTGCTAGTGGGGGGCACCAGCCCCAGCATTTT. It codes for CASGGHQPQHF. The full variable domain, in which reference TRBV12-5 and TRBJ1-5 provide the parts outside the CDR3, is DARVTQTPRHKVTEMGQEVTMRCQPILGHNTVFWYRQTMMQGLELLAYFRNRAPLDDSGMPKDRFSAEMPDATLATLKIQPSEPRDSAVYFCASGGHQPQHFGDGTRLSIL.

The chain combines TRBV3-1 (or the pseudogene TRBV3-2) with TRBJ2-1; the match to TRBD2 covers 10 bases. J lost 1 base, V lost 5 bases, and 8 bases had no gene match. In germline, CDR1 is LGHDT, CDR2 YNNKEL (reference sequence). CDR3 length: 17 residues. The CDR3 protein is CASSSRLAGESYNEQFF. The CDR3 DNA reads as TGTGCCAGCAGCTCCCGACTAGCGGGCGAATCCTACAATGAGCAGTTCTTC.

This clone turned up a few times. The V call is TRBV15, the J call TRBJ1-2; TRBD1 matches at 7 bases. The germline gives CDR1 LNHNV, CDR2 YYDKDF (reference sequence). This CDR3 spans 14 amino acids. V shed 5 bases and J 8 bases; nucleotides not matched to a gene: 11. The CDR3 DNA reads as TGTGCCACCAGCGAACGGGACAGAGGGATAGGCTACACCTTC. It translates to CATSERDRGIGYTF.

V usage is TRBV5-5 and J usage is TRBJ2-1, with D unclear. V was clipped by 1 base and J by 1 base, with 9 bases between them. The CDR3 is 15 residues long. Germline loops: CDR1 SGHKS, CDR2 YYEKEE (reference sequence). The CDR3 DNA is TGTGCCAGCAGCTTGAGGCAGGATTCCTACAATGAGCAGTTCTTC. Its translation: CASSLRQDSYNEQFF.

This clone showed up just a few times. The V call is TRBV20-1, the J call TRBJ1-1; no reliable D call. This CDR3 contains 11 residues. Germline V gene lookup returns CDR1 DFQATT and CDR2 SNEGSKA (reference sequence). Trimming took 3 bases from V and 8 from J, leaving 10 bases between them. Here the CDR3 reads CSASRQSEAFF. CDR3 in DNA: TGCAGTGCTAGCAGGCAATCAGAAGCTTTCTTT.

This chain connects TRBV15 to TRBJ1-4; possible D gene TRBD1, 6 bases. CDR1 is LNHNV and CDR2 is YYDKDF in the germline V gene (reference sequence). The CDR3 runs 15 residues. The germline V and J ends were trimmed by 3 bases and 8 bases, with 16 bases remaining between them. DNA of the CDR3: TGTGCCACCAGCAGGAAAGACAGGCCGGGAGAAAAACTGTTTTTT. It is translated as CATSRKDRPGEKLFF.

Worth noting for this clone: This likely traces to a read error, being one base from a far larger clone. The chain links TRBV3-1 (or the pseudogene TRBV3-2) to TRBJ1-6; TRBD1 matches 7 bases. The CDR3 has 13 residues. The junction had 3 bases not matched to a gene; V was cut back by 5 bases and J by 8 bases. Germline V lookup: CDR1 LGHDT, CDR2 YNNKEL (reference sequence). DNA for the CDR3: TGTGCCAGCAGCGACAGGGCGGATTCACCCCTCCACTTT. It translates to CASSDRADSPLHF.

Comment on this clone: This sample includes further DNA sequences coding for the same CDR3. The rearrangement uses TRBV4-1 and TRBJ2-5; TRBD1 aligns across 10 bases. CDR3 length equals 15 residues. Trimming at V came to 0 bases and at J to 5 bases, leaving 3 bases not matched to a gene. The V gene's germline CDR1 is MGHRA and CDR2 YSYEKL. CDR3 region: CASSQERTGGETQYF. The CDR3 nucleotides are TGCGCCAGCAGCCAAGAAAGGACAGGGGGGGAGACCCAGTACTTC.

V usage is TRBV15 and J usage is TRBJ1-2, with 10 positions matching TRBD1. Germline V CDR1 and CDR2: LNHNV, YYDKDF (reference sequence). The V gene end was trimmed by 3 bases and the J gene end by 4 bases; junction bases not matched to a gene: 5. The CDR3 contains 15 residues. The CDR3 protein is CATSRPGQGSYGYTF. CDR3 sequence (DNA): TGTGCCACCAGCAGGCCGGGACAGGGGTCCTATGGCTACACCTTC.

The chain employs TRBV30 and TRBJ1-6; no clear D gene. The germline V gene encodes CDR1 GTSNPN and CDR2 SVGIG (reference sequence). Trimming took off 5 bases at V and 10 bases at J, with 15 bases between the two ends. This CDR3 contains 13 residues. Here the CDR3 DNA reads TGTGCCTGGTCCACGGGAATTTACTCACCCCTCCACTTT. This sequence encodes CAWSTGIYSPLHF.

The chain recombines TRBV7-9 with TRBJ1-2; tentative D call: TRBD1 (6 bases). Germline V gene lookup returns CDR1 SEHNR and CDR2 FQNEAQ (reference sequence). V was clipped by 3 bases and J by 4 bases, with 12 bases between them. The CDR3 extends over 14 amino acids. CDR3 sequence: CASSLKQGSYGYTF. As DNA, the CDR3 is TGTGCCAGCAGCTTGAAACAGGGTTCCTATGGCTACACCTTC.

V usage is TRBV9 and J usage is TRBJ2-7; 10 bases are shared with TRBD1. The CDR3 extends over 15 amino acids. In germline, CDR1 is SGDLS, CDR2 YYNGEE. J was trimmed by 3 bases and V by 4 bases; bases with no gene match: 7. The CDR3 protein is CASSPGTGDFYEQYF. The CDR3 DNA is TGTGCCAGCAGCCCCGGGACAGGGGACTTCTACGAGCAGTACTTC.

Concerning this clone itself: The same CDR3 is also encoded by other DNA sequences in this sample. The chain is built from TRBV6-5 and TRBJ1-3; D possibly corresponds to TRBD1 (5 bases). The CDR3 covers 14 residues. Germline loops: CDR1 MNHEY, CDR2 SVGAGI. The germline V and J ends were trimmed by 2 bases and 1 base, with 6 bases remaining between them. This chain's CDR3 is CASSYDSSGNTIYF. CDR3 DNA sequence: TGTGCCAGCAGTTACGACAGTTCTGGAAACACCATATATTTT.

The chain employs TRBV4-1 and TRBJ2-7; TRBD1 matches 7 bases. The CDR3 spans 16 residues. From germline, CDR1 is MGHRA and CDR2 YSYEKL. V shed 3 bases, J shed 2 bases, and the junction held 10 bases outside the gene matches. As DNA, the CDR3 is TGCGCCAGCAGCCATCCCGCCGGGGACAGACCCTACGAGCAGTACTTC. Translated: CASSHPAGDRPYEQYF.

The chain uses TRBV2 and TRBJ2-2; the D gene is possibly TRBD1 (6 bases). The CDR3 runs 14 residues. Trimming left V 4 bases short and J 4 bases short, with 10 bases between. Germline V lookup: CDR1 SNHLY, CDR2 FYNNEI. CDR3 coding DNA: TGTGCCAGCAGTGCGACAGGATTCACCGGGGAGCTGTTTTTT. Amino acid sequence: CASSATGFTGELFF.

CDR3 sequence reads: CASSQQGGTEAFF. DNA of the CDR3: TGTGCCAGCAGCCAACAGGGGGGCACTGAAGCTTTCTTT. The V call is TRBV9, the J call TRBJ1-1; 8 bases map to TRBD1. J was trimmed by 4 bases and V by 4 bases; bases with no gene match: 3. The CDR3 has 13 amino acids. Germline CDR1 SGDLS, CDR2 YYNGEE.

Comment on this clone: This sample includes further DNA sequences coding for the same CDR3. The chain joins TRBV11-2 to TRBJ2-7; the D is unclear. V was trimmed by 2 bases and J by 3 bases, leaving 5 bases between them. CDR1 and CDR2 (germline): SGHAT, FQNNGV. The CDR3 extends over 12 amino acids. CDR3 bases: TGTGCCAGCAGCTTACAGCGCTACGAGCAGTACTTC. Translated: CASSLQRYEQYF.